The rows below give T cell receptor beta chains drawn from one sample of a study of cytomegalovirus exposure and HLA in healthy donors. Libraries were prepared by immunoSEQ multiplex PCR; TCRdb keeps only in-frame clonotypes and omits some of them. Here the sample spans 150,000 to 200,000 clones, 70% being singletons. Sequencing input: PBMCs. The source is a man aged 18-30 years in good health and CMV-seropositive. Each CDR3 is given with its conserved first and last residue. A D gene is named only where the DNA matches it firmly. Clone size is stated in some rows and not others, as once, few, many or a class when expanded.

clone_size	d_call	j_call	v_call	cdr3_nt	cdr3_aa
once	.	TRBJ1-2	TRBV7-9	TGTGCCAGCAGCTTAGTCGGGGGGTCGGACTATGGCTACACCTTC	CASSLVGGSDYGYTF
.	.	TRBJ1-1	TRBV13	TGTGCCAGCAGCTTAAAACGGGTGAGTGGTACTGAAGCTTTCTTT	CASSLKRVSGTEAFF
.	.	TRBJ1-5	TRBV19	TGTGCCAGTAGTATTGCCGGCAGGAAGAGTCAGCCCCAGCATTTT	CASSIAGRKSQPQHF
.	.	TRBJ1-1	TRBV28	TGTGCCAGCAGTCCAGGGAACACTGAAGCTTTCTTT	CASSPGNTEAFF
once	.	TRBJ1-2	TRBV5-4	TGTGCCAGCAGCTTGTTACAGGCTAACTATGGCTACACCTTC	CASSLLQANYGYTF
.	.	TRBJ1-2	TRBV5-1	TGCGCCAGCAGCTTGTGGGGAGGAGAGGATGGCTACACCTTC	CASSLWGGEDGYTF
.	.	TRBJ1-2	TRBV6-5	TGTGCCAGCACCTACGGGGGTTCCTATGGCTACACCTTC	CASTYGGSYGYTF
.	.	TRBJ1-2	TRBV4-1	TGCGCCAGCAGGGAGGCAGCGTCACCCTACTATGGCTACACCTTC	CASREAASPYYGYTF
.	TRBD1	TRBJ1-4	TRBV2	TGTGCCAGCAGCGCCAATACAGGGGGTAATGAAAAACTGTTTTTT	CASSANTGGNEKLFF
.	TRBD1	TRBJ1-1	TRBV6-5	TGTGCCAGCACAGGGGGACAGAAAGCTTTCTTT	CASTGGQKAFF
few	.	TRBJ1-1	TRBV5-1	TGCGCCAGCAGCTCCCAAGGGGTCGCAGGGACTGAAGCTTTCTTT	CASSSQGVAGTEAFF
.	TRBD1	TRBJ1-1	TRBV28	TGTGCCAGCACCAAAAGGACAGGGATGAGGACTGAAGCTTTCTTT	CASTKRTGMRTEAFF
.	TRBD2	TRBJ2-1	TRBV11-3	TGTGCCAGCAGCCCCGGGACTAGCGGGATACATGAGCAGTTCTTC	CASSPGTSGIHEQFF
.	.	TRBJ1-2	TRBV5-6	TGTGCCAGCAGCTCAACAGGGTACGTGAACTATGGCTACACCTTC	CASSSTGYVNYGYTF
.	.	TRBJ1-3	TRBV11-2	TGTGCCAGCAGCGCACAATCGACTAGCTCTGGAAACACCATATATTTT	CASSAQSTSSGNTIYF
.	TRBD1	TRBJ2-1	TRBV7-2	TGTGCCAGCAGCTCAAAATTTGACAGGGCGTCCTACAATGAGCAGTTCTTC	CASSSKFDRASYNEQFF
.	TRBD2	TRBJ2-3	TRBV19	TGTGCCAGTAGGACTAGCGGGGTCACAGATACGCAGTATTTT	CASRTSGVTDTQYF
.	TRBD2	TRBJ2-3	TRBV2	TGTGCCAGCAGGGGACTAGCGGGGGGGCCGAGGGGCACAGATACGCAGTATTTT	CASRGLAGGPRGTDTQYF
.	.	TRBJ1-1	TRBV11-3	TGTGCCAGCAGCACTGACAGTAACACTGAAGCTTTCTTT	CASSTDSNTEAFF
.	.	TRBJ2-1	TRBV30	TGTGCCTGGAGTAGAGCGACTATAAGTGAGCAGTTCTTC	CAWSRATISEQFF
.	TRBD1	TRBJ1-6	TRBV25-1	TGTGCCAGCAGGACAGGGGGTTCACCCCTCCACTTT	CASRTGGSPLHF
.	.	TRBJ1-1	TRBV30	TGTGCCTGCAAAAAGGGGGGGTACACTGAAGCTTTCTTT	CACKKGGYTEAFF